The 14 T cell receptor beta chains listed next were all sequenced from one sample in a study of blood T cell repertoires in COVID-19. TCRdb keeps only in-frame clones here, not all; method: immunoSEQ multiplex PCR. The sample lists about 43,000 clones, about nine tenths occurring once. The sample was peripheral blood. These receptors were taken from a human donor in a cohort sampled during active COVID-19.

The chain joins TRBV5-1 to TRBJ2-5, with a possible D match to TRBD1 (5 bases). Looked up from germline, CDR1 is SGHRS and CDR2 is YFSETQ. The V and J ends lost 0 bases and 2 bases respectively, with 11 bases between them. The CDR3 is 15 residues long. The chain's CDR3 is CASSLVQEKQETQYF. CDR3 DNA sequence: TGCGCCAGCAGCTTGGTACAGGAGAAGCAAGAGACCCAGTACTTC.

V and J are TRBV2 and TRBJ1-5, with TRBD1 identical over 9 bases. J gave up 0 bases and V 7 bases, and 13 bases lay outside the gene matches. Germline assignment: CDR1 SNHLY and CDR2 FYNNEI. The CDR3 spans 18 residues. The CDR3 region is CASIAGTGYESSNQPQHF. The CDR3 nucleotides read TGTGCCAGCATCGCCGGGACAGGGTACGAATCTAGCAATCAGCCCCAGCATTTT.

The chain combines TRBV7-9 with TRBJ2-1; maybe TRBD2 (6 bases). The length of the CDR3 is 18 residues. Germline assignment: CDR1 SEHNR and CDR2 FQNEAQ (reference sequence). V lost 3 bases and J 0 bases, leaving 18 bases between the germline ends. CDR3 sequence: CASSFPPLAPSSYNEQFF. CDR3 DNA: TGTGCCAGCAGCTTCCCCCCCCTAGCGCCGAGCTCCTACAATGAGCAGTTCTTC.

V gene TRBV6-1 combines with J gene TRBJ1-5; D gene unclear. Trimming pared 1 base from V and 6 bases from J, leaving 4 bases between. CDR3 size: 12 residues. Germline V gene lookup returns CDR1 MNHNS and CDR2 SASEGT. DNA of the CDR3: TGTGCCAGCAGTGAAGGGGCTCAGCCCCAGCATTTT. Its protein product is CASSEGAQPQHF.

The chain couples TRBV10-2 to TRBJ2-7, with D perhaps matching TRBD2 (5 bases). Trimming took 2 bases from V and 2 from J, leaving 13 bases between them. This CDR3 has 15 amino acids. Germline assignment: CDR1 WSHSY and CDR2 SAAADI. The CDR3 loop is CASSEGPSPPYEQYF. CDR3 DNA sequence: TGCGCCAGCAGTGAGGGGCCTAGCCCTCCCTACGAGCAGTACTTC.

The chain joins TRBV2 to TRBJ2-7; 11 bases match TRBD2. The CDR3 loop spans 15 amino acids. The germline V gene has CDR1 SNHLY and CDR2 FYNNEI. The V and J ends lost 5 bases and 7 bases, in that order; junction bases with no gene match: 10. The CDR3 loop is CASSRLTSGSGEQYF. In DNA, the CDR3 is TGTGCCAGCAGTAGACTAACTAGCGGGAGTGGAGAGCAGTACTTC.

V and J are TRBV3-1 (or the pseudogene TRBV3-2) and TRBJ1-2; a possible D gene is TRBD1 (6 bases). Trimming stripped 5 bases from V and 7 bases from J, with 17 bases between. CDR1 and CDR2 (germline): LGHDT, YNNKEL (reference sequence). The CDR3 extends over 14 amino acids. The CDR3 protein is CASSELRTVGGYTF. The CDR3 nucleotides are TGTGCCAGCAGCGAATTAAGGACAGTCGGTGGCTACACCTTC.

The count of this clone is one. This chain uses TRBV27 with TRBJ2-7; TRBD1 agrees at 7 bases. CDR1 MNHEY and CDR2 SMNVEV come from the germline V gene (reference sequence). The CDR3 covers 15 residues. The ends lost 3 bases at V and 0 bases at J; junction bases unmatched: 5. CDR3 coding DNA: TGTGCCAGCAGTTTCGACAGGGCAGGCTCCTACGAGCAGTACTTC. It is translated as CASSFDRAGSYEQYF.

This chain joins TRBV28 and TRBJ2-7, with a weak D call TRBD2 (6 bases). The CDR3 covers 14 residues. From germline, CDR1 is MDHEN and CDR2 SYDVKM. V lost 8 bases and J lost 0, with 14 bases in between. CDR3 amino acids: CASVEWRDSYEQYF. The CDR3, as DNA: TGTGCCAGCGTTGAATGGCGGGACTCCTACGAGCAGTACTTC. The full variable domain, in which reference TRBV28 and TRBJ2-7 provide the parts outside the CDR3, is DVKVTQSSRYLVKRTGEKVFLECVQDMDHENMFWYRQDPGLGLRLIYFSYDVKMKEKGDIPEGYSVSREKKERFSLILESASTNQTSMYLCASVEWRDSYEQYFGPGTRLTVT.

This rearrangement joins TRBV7-2 to TRBJ2-1; 11 bases match TRBD2. The V segment lost 2 bases and the J segment 2 bases; nucleotides outside the gene matches: 8. From germline, CDR1 is SGHTA and CDR2 FQGNSA. The CDR3 extends over 18 amino acids. CDR3 coding DNA: TGTGCCAGCAGCTTATTGGGGCGACTAGCGGGAACCTACAATGAGCAGTTCTTC. As protein: CASSLLGRLAGTYNEQFF.

The V call is TRBV4-2, the J call TRBJ2-6; TRBD2 aligns across 12 bases. The CDR3 loop spans 18 amino acids. Looked up from germline, CDR1 is LGHNA and CDR2 is YNFKEQ. The junction had 3 bases not matched to a gene; V was cut back by 1 base and J by 2 bases. CDR3: CASSQATSGSTGANVLTF. The CDR3 DNA reads as TGTGCCAGCAGCCAAGCGACTAGCGGGAGTACTGGGGCCAACGTCCTGACTTTC.

This chain connects TRBV5-6 to TRBJ2-1, with D unresolved. Germline CDR1 reads SGHDT; CDR2 reads YYEEEE. The V end was cut by 0 bases, the J end by 3 bases, with 10 bases between. This CDR3 is 15 amino acids long. CDR3 nucleotides: TGTGCCAGCAGCTTGGAGTTGATGAGCTACAATGAGCAGTTCTTC. As protein: CASSLELMSYNEQFF.

V gene TRBV2 combines with J gene TRBJ2-7; TRBD1 matches at 7 bases. Germline values: CDR1 SNHLY, CDR2 FYNNEI. Trimming removed 6 bases from V and 2 bases from J; junction bases left unmatched: 1. CDR3 length equals 12 residues. CDR3 DNA: TGTGCCAGCAGGGGGACAGCCTACGAGCAGTACTTC. As protein: CASRGTAYEQYF.

This clone came up a few times. This chain connects TRBV27 to TRBJ1-5, with 7 nucleotides matching TRBD1. The germline gives CDR1 MNHEY, CDR2 SMNVEV (reference sequence). The junction had 11 bases not matched to a gene; V was cut back by 5 bases and J by 1 base. There are 17 residues in the CDR3. This CDR3 reads CASSPNSGGGSNQPQHF. The CDR3 DNA follows: TGTGCCAGCAGTCCGAACTCAGGGGGTGGAAGCAATCAGCCCCAGCATTTT.